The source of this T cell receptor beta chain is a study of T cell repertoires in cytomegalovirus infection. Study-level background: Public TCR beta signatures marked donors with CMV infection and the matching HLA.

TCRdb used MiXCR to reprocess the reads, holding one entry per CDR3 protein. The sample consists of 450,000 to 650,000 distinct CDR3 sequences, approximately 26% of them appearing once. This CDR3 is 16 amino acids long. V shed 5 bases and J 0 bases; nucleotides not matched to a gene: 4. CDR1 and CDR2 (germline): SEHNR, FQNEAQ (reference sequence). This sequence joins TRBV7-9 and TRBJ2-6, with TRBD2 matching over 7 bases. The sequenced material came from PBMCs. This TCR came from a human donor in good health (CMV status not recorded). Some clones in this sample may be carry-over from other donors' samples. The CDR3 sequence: CASSTRTSSGANVLTF. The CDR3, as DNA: TGTGCCAGCAGCACCCGGACTAGCTCTGGGGCCAACGTCCTGACTTTC.